These 13 T cell receptor beta chains were sequenced from one sample in a study of T cell clonotyping in hematopoietic cell transplantation. The data were produced by immunoSEQ multiplex PCR, yet TCRdb's version contains in-frame clones alone and is incomplete. The sample has almost 5,000 clones, roughly 94% seen once. The source material was PBMCs, sampled 180 days after allogeneic stem cell transplant. Receptor source: a male patient aged 55-69 years who had an allogeneic stem cell transplant from a related donor, so the T cells may come from the graft donor. Some clones in this sample may be carry-over from other donors' samples.

The rearrangement uses TRBV6-5 and TRBJ1-2; no reliable D call. Germline CDR1 MNHEY, CDR2 SVGAGI. V was pared by 6 bases and J by 0 bases, with 11 bases between. The CDR3 has 14 amino acids. CDR3 nucleotide sequence: TGTGCCAGCAGGAGTGACTCAGCTAACTATGGCTACACCTTC. It yields the protein CASRSDSANYGYTF.

J is TRBJ1-1 and V is TRBV6-1, with TRBD1 matching over 10 bases. From germline, CDR1 is MNHNS and CDR2 SASEGT. The CDR3 contains 14 residues. V gave up 6 bases and J gave up 0 bases; unmatched junction bases: 1. Written as DNA, the CDR3 is TGTGCCAGCAGGGGACAGGGGATGAACACTGAAGCTTTCTTT. It translates to CASRGQGMNTEAFF.

This clone was recorded once. This rearrangement joins TRBV6-5 to TRBJ1-5; D remains ambiguous. V was clipped by 0 bases and J by 4 bases, with 10 bases between them. This CDR3 is built from 15 residues. Germline V gives CDR1 MNHEY, CDR2 SVGAGI. The CDR3 spells CASSYSELENQPQHF. In nucleotides, the CDR3 is TGTGCCAGCAGTTACTCGGAATTGGAGAATCAGCCCCAGCATTTT.

This clone appeared once. The chain is built from TRBV5-1 and TRBJ2-7; no reliable D call. Germline values: CDR1 SGHRS, CDR2 YFSETQ. The CDR3 contains 13 residues. V shed 0 bases and J shed 3 bases, with 7 bases lying between them. CDR3 amino acids: CASSLALLYEQYF. CDR3 sequence (DNA): TGCGCCAGCAGCTTGGCCTTACTCTACGAGCAGTACTTC.

The V call is TRBV12-5, the J call TRBJ1-1; D remains unclear. Trimming removed 5 bases at V and 6 bases at J, with 16 bases between. CDR1 and CDR2 (germline): LGHNT, FRNRAP. This CDR3 is 14 amino acids long. The CDR3 loop reads CASGPAPAGAEAFF. CDR3 sequence (DNA): TGTGCTAGTGGTCCGGCCCCCGCCGGCGCTGAAGCTTTCTTT.

CDR3 residues: CASSQSVGGGDQPQHF. In DNA, the CDR3 is TGCGCCAGCAGCCAAAGCGTTGGGGGCGGCGATCAGCCCCAGCATTTT. The chain recombines TRBV4-3 with TRBJ1-5, with D tentatively TRBD1 (6 bases). Trimming took off 2 bases at V and 5 bases at J, with 16 bases between the two ends. This CDR3 has 16 amino acids. Germline loops: CDR1 LGHNA, CDR2 YSLEER.

The V and J genes are TRBV10-3 and TRBJ1-1; 9 nucleotides line up with TRBD1. Looked up from germline, CDR1 is ENHRY and CDR2 is SYGVKD. This CDR3 contains 15 residues. V was clipped by 5 bases and J by 4 bases; unmatched bases: 8. For the CDR3, the DNA is TGTGCCATCAGTCCTGCTCCGGGACAGGGCACTGAAGCTTTCTTT. This translates into CAISPAPGQGTEAFF.

The chain recombines TRBV19 with TRBJ2-5; TRBD2 matches at 10 bases. Germline values: CDR1 LNHDA, CDR2 SQIVND (reference sequence). V gave up 3 bases and J gave up 2 bases; unmatched junction bases: 6. CDR3 length equals 16 residues. The CDR3 DNA reads as TGTGCCAGTAGTATCCATAGCGGGGGGCCTCAAGAGACCCAGTACTTC. Its protein is CASSIHSGGPQETQYF.

V and J are TRBV6-1 and TRBJ1-5; D is undetermined. The V gene lost 3 bases and the J gene lost 6 bases, with 9 bases spanning the gap. The CDR3 contains 13 residues. Looked up from germline, CDR1 is MNHNS and CDR2 is SASEGT. The CDR3 region has the DNA TGTGCCAGCAGTGACCGGGATCTTCAGCCCCAGCATTTT. It codes for CASSDRDLQPQHF.

This chain links TRBV27 with TRBJ1-6, with D perhaps TRBD1 (6 bases). Deletions cut 3 bases from V and 8 bases from J, with 17 bases between. The V gene's germline CDR1 is MNHEY and CDR2 SMNVEV (reference sequence). This CDR3 has 16 residues. The CDR3 region is CASSLTRGIKYSPLHF. The CDR3 coding sequence is TGTGCCAGCAGTTTGACGAGGGGGATTAAATATTCACCCCTCCACTTT.

This clone was picked up one time. This chain joins TRBV29-1 and TRBJ2-5; no reliable D call. Germline assignment: CDR1 SQVTM and CDR2 ANQGSEA. The CDR3 extends over 13 amino acids. V lost 4 bases and J lost 2, with 11 bases in between. CDR3 nucleotide sequence: TGCAGCGTTGGAATCGGAGCACAAGAGACCCAGTACTTC. Protein product: CSVGIGAQETQYF.

This chain joins TRBV11-3 and TRBJ2-5; the D gene is possibly TRBD2 (5 bases). The germline gives CDR1 SGHNT, CDR2 YENEEA. This CDR3 spans 12 amino acids. V was pared by 8 bases and J by 4 bases, with 11 bases between. The CDR3 DNA reads TGTGCCAGCGCACTAGAGGGAGAGACCCAGTACTTC. Translated, it gives CASALEGETQYF.

This chain joins TRBV7-9 and TRBJ1-2; 11 nucleotides align to TRBD1. After removal of 1 base from V and 7 bases from J, the junction contained 2 bases not matched to a gene. The CDR3 totals 14 residues. Germline values: CDR1 SEHNR, CDR2 FQNEAQ (reference sequence). The CDR3 sequence is CASSLGTGGFGYTF. DNA for the CDR3: TGTGCCAGCAGCTTAGGGACAGGGGGCTTTGGCTACACCTTC.